Included here is one T cell receptor beta chain sequence, with context. Its antigen is as yet unknown. Selected positively for CCR7 and CD45RO-negative, naive CD8 cells excluded terminally differentiated effector memory CD45RA+ cells. The data belong to a study of shared clonotypes between healthy human individuals. In the study overall: CD4 naive cells filled three plates per donor, CD4 memory three, CD8 naive two and CD8 memory one. Study-wide findings and caveats: Only blood was sampled, and tissue TCR repertoires likely differ from blood ones. Memory subsets generally showed smaller estimated richness than naive subsets did.

An assay was performed, and its level was deep. Only in-frame clones appear in the TCRdb table, and some are missing; sequencing was by immunoSEQ multiplex PCR. The table lists roughly 2,000,000 clones, just under 95% of them singletons. This TCR was sampled from a man aged 18 to 35 in good health. Some clones in this sample may be carry-over from other donors' samples. The sequenced sample was naive CD8+ T cells from PBMCs.

The CDR3 loop reads CASSKDVDRVYEQYF. DNA for the CDR3: TGTGCCAGCAGCAAAGATGTCGACAGGGTGTACGAGCAGTACTTC. J is TRBJ2-7 and V is TRBV21-1; TRBD1, the table's D call, was not compared with the DNA. TRBV21-1 is an annotated pseudogene. This CDR3 comprises 15 residues.